This TCR beta chain stems from a study of T cells after yellow fever vaccination. Whole-study results and caveats: Researchers noted that a small share of clonotypes showed up in both CD4 and CD8 compartments.

Turning to this clonotype: Its antigen is still unknown.

V dropped 3 bases and J dropped 0 bases, with 8 bases sitting between them. Per germline, CDR1 KGHSH and CDR2 LQKENI. The CDR3 covers 14 residues. A process of 5'RACE template switching, which added a universal primer site and UMIs, was used to make TCR cDNA. Each CDR3 protein gets one entry after TCRdb re-called the 5' RACE reads with MiXCR. Of hundreds of thousands of distinct CDR3 sequences detected, roughly an eighth appear once; the ten largest clones hold around 3%. The receptor comes from a man aged 18 to 29 who received the YFV17D yellow fever vaccine. The material was CD4+ T cells sorted from PBMCs, obtained 15 days after the yellow fever booster vaccination. This chain uses TRBV18 with TRBJ1-1; perhaps TRBD1 as D (5 bases). CDR3: CASSPTALNTEAFF. The CDR3 DNA follows: TGTGCCAGCTCACCGACAGCTTTGAACACTGAAGCTTTCTTT.